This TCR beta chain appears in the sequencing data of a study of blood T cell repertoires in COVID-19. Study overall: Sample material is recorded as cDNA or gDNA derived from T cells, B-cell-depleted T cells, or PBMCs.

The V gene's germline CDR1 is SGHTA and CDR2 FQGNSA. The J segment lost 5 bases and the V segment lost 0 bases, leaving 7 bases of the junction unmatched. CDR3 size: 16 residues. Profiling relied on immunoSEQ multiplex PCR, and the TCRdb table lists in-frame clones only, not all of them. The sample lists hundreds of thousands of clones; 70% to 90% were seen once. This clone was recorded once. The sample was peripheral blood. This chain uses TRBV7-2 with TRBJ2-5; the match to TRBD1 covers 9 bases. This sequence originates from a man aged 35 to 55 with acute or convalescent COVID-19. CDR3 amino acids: CASSLARDRVLETQYF. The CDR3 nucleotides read TGTGCCAGCAGCTTAGCCAGGGACAGGGTATTGGAGACCCAGTACTTC.